Given below is one T cell receptor (beta chain) in context. The germline CDR1 and CDR2 sequences are LGHDT and YNNKEL (reference sequence). This CDR3 has 22 residues. The ends lost 4 bases at V and 4 bases at J; junction bases unmatched: 21. The data are from a study of blood T cell repertoires in COVID-19. Study as a whole: Collection of acute and convalescent COVID-19 samples took place in the United States, Italy and Spain. Nucleic acid was either cDNA or gDNA, and it came from T cells, B-cell-depleted T cells, or PBMCs.

Original analysis: By means of reference gene primer amplification, nucleated cell counts were estimated. Produced via immunoSEQ multiplex PCR; TCRdb's table is partial and in-frame only. That table furnishes V, J and clone size, whereas the DNA furnished D and trimming. The sample lists 85,000 to 130,000 clones; over 75% were seen once. This chain connects TRBV3-1 (or the pseudogene TRBV3-2) to TRBJ2-1, with 14 bases aligning to TRBD2. Sample: peripheral blood. This TCR derives from a woman aged 55-69 years with acute or convalescent COVID-19. In DNA form, the CDR3 reads TGTGCCAGCAGCCGGATGGTGGGAAAGGGGACTAGCGGGAGAATTGTTTACAATGAGCAGTTCTTC. Amino acids: CASSRMVGKGTSGRIVYNEQFF.